This TCR beta chain was profiled in a study of healthy donors' naive CD4 and CD8 T cells. Whole-study context: Three donor age groups were sampled: 20-25, 40-50 and 60-70 years; half female. Study-wide results and caveats: Positive CDR3 charge linked to CD4+ cells, negative to CD8+ cells.

TCR libraries were built from about 0.55 ug of total RNA by linear amplification. MiXCR, applied by TCRdb to the reads, yields one record per CDR3 protein. This table holds roughly 200,000 distinct CDR3 sequences, around 80% found once. About this clonotype itself: Its specificity is unknown.

Germline V lookup: CDR1 SQVTM, CDR2 ANQGSEA. The CDR3 has 11 residues. Trimming took off 5 bases at V and 2 bases at J, with 6 bases between the two ends. This clonotype originated in a pool of human donors in good health; the sample pools cells from several healthy donors. Source material: naive CD4+ and CD8+ T cells sorted from blood, pooled from several donors. The chain couples TRBV29-1 to TRBJ1-2, with unresolved D. The CDR3 coding sequence is TGCAGCGTTTTGGCAAACTATGGCTACACCTTC. It yields the protein CSVLANYGYTF.